The present entry profiles one T cell receptor beta chain with its context. This clonotype was observed a handful of times. Its recognized antigen is unknown. Per-nucleotide qualities are absent, and no much larger clonotype sits a single base away. The data derive from a study of T-cell reconstitution after alpha-beta-depleted transplantation in children (dated by TCRdb to 2016 to 2017). Describing the broader study: Using TCR repertoire profiling, the study followed T-cell immune reconstitution in a quantitative way in children after TCRalphabeta/CD19-depleted allogeneic hematopoietic cell transplantation.

Trimming removed 0 bases from V and 4 bases from J; the gene matches leave 4 bases unexplained. CDR3 length: 16 amino acids, cysteine to phenylalanine. Left in the record is the CDR3 DNA by itself, 48 bases read in frame from the first base. Via the germline V gene, CDR1 is MNHEY and CDR2 SVGAGI. The paper's findings and limits, for the study overall: In some patients, the high TCRbeta diversity seen at day 60 was put down to recipient T cells and intrathymic progenitors that had survived conditioning. The apparently early recovery of alphabetaT-cell counts about two months after transplant reportedly depended on only several hundred rapidly expanded clones that came from non-depleted graft cells. Over the following months the frequencies of hyperexpanded clones went down, and after one year T-cell counts and TCRbeta diversity were mostly credited to newly produced T cells.

The library came from PCR. TCRdb records Illumina HiSeq 2500 as the sequencer. TCR library preparation used molecular barcoding, with unique molecular identifiers applied to normalize quantification of the TCRbeta repertoire. TCRdb trimmed public reads at Q25 via fastp, called clones via MiXCR and kept in-frame beta chains. Duplicate CDR3 protein sequences are folded into a single record with the most common DNA and genes. This sample comprises fewer than 700,000 distinct CDR3 sequences, 20% to 25% of them detected only once. Together, the top ten hold around an eighth of the sample. In light of the paper, this sample's treatment or condition label describes: allogeneic hematopoietic cell transplantation with graft depleted of TCRalphabeta T cells and CD19 B cells. The children who served as transplant recipients had been given grafts of TCRalphabeta/CD19-depleted allogeneic hematopoietic cells.

The V and J segments used are TRBV6-5 and TRBJ2-5, with 11 bases in between that match TRBD2. Sample: PBMCs, mostly from graft donor cells, taken 360 days after TCRalphabeta/CD19-depleted stem cell transplant. The TCR comes from a boy under three years old who had a stem cell transplant for acute myeloid leukemia, so the T cells may come from the graft donor. The CDR3 amino acid sequence is: CASSYSNGLAGETQYF. The nucleotides are TGTGCCAGCAGTTACTCTAACGGACTAGCGGGAGAGACCCAGTACTTC.